This is a list of T cell receptor beta chains from one sample in a study of OX40 agonist ivuxolimab in advanced cancers. The table came from immunoSEQ multiplex PCR; TCRdb's copy has only in-frame clones and leaves some out. Of roughly 60,000 clones listed, 87% are singletons. This sample comprised CD4+ or CD8+ T cells sorted from blood, obtained in a trial of the OX40 agonist ivuxolimab. All receptors derive from an adult with an advanced solid tumor such as melanoma, head and neck, liver or kidney cancer. CDR3s include the opening cysteine and the closing phenylalanine or tryptophan. Size tells how often a clone was seen (once, few, many) or the class of an expanded clone, and some rows leave it out.

v_gene	abundance	CDR3aa
TRBV6-4	NA	CASSESSGGVYNEQFF
TRBV25-1	NA	CASSEFRGPNSPLHF
TRBV10-1	few	CASSDREGQPQHF
TRBV19	NA	CASSIARKNTEAFF
TRBV5-6	NA	CASSLAEGGRAVYNEQFF
TRBV4-1	NA	CASSQEWIKYQPQHF
TRBV18	NA	CASGAARAGGPDTQYF
TRBV5-1	NA	CASRRSDSVGNTIYF
TRBV5-4	NA	CASSLGSPGDNYGYTF
TRBV10-2	once	CASSEAAILYGYTF
TRBV5-1	NA	CASSLSSGKDQPQHF
TRBV4-1	NA	CASSPGQVGEKLFF
TRBV2	once	CASRPRQGIGSEQYF
TRBV18	NA	CASSLGVIFSGNTIYF
TRBV6-1	NA	CASSEFRGNEQFF
TRBV5-4	NA	CASSLEVNMNTEAFF
TRBV5-1	NA	CASSLSATNEKLFF
TRBV5-1	NA	CASSLTSGIGYNEQFF
TRBV15	once	CATSRDAGGVGMLGYTF
TRBV10-3	few	CAIGSGTGGYTF
TRBV6-1	NA	CASSLLWGQYF
TRBV4-1	NA	CASSQDLVRPDSNTGELFF
TRBV10-2	NA	CASSQGSGTKVYNEQFF
TRBV5-4	NA	CASTLSGRGEDTQYF
TRBV5-4	NA	CASSPMGGKNTGELFF
TRBV14	NA	CASSQHGINYGYTF
TRBV18	NA	CASSRRDSNQPQHF
TRBV30	NA	CAWSPGSNQPQHF
TRBV6-1	NA	CASIPSGRYEQYF
TRBV29-1	NA	CSVEGTSGDTDTQYF
TRBV13	once	CASSSSGARSPLHF
TRBV19	NA	CASSSFTGGSDYGYTF
TRBV9	NA	CASSVVDTNNEQFF
TRBV6-1	NA	CASRRQGRWEQYF
TRBV10-3	NA	CAISGTQGRTEAFF
TRBV11-2	NA	CASSLLLNTGELFF
TRBV7-2	NA	CASSFSYETQYF
TRBV4-1	NA	CASGWGGLNYGYTF
TRBV9	NA	CASSVDPGLVSEQFF
TRBV5-4	NA	CASSSGWRGPTEAFF
TRBV25-1	NA	CASSELPWDTPSYNEQFF
TRBV5-1	NA	CASSLPGLYGSNEQFF
TRBV7-3	NA	CASSLMASAGGSNEQFF
TRBV5-4	NA	CASNVGGQGYGYTF
TRBV25-1	NA	CASSGGTSGLIEQFF
TRBV5-6	NA	CASSFPSGGPYEQYF
TRBV7-9	NA	CASSTDIHNEQFF
TRBV10-3	NA	CAISESRDGYSYEQYF
TRBV7-9	once	CASSRGGPPTGELFF
TRBV14	NA	CASSPLGSSGRNEQYF
TRBV11-2	NA	CASSPQGGAGSEQFF
TRBV5-1	NA	CASSLQVTSTDTQYF
TRBV7-9	NA	CASSFDPRDGNTEAFF
TRBV9	NA	CASSVGWTSGSRELFF
TRBV5-6	NA	CASSRARMGGEAFF